This TCR beta chain emerged from a study of Graves' ophthalmopathy and Graves' hyperthyroidism. Germline trimming cut 1 base from V and 11 bases from J; bases unmatched to any gene: 13. The germline gives CDR1 SGHDN, CDR2 FVKESK. The CDR3 has 15 amino acids. Amplification targeted the TCR beta CDR3 regions, with RNA transcripts as the source material. HTBI-primed first-round RT-PCR preceded second-round multiplex PCR. TCRdb ran MiXCR on the multiplex PCR reads and lists one entry per CDR3 protein. The table lists over a million distinct CDR3 sequences, about 36% of them singletons. The chain combines TRBV14 with TRBJ2-5, with TRBD2 matching over 7 bases. The sequenced sample consisted of peripheral blood or thyroid tissue (not recorded which). The source is an adult man with Graves' hyperthyroidism. In DNA, the CDR3 is TGTGCCAGCAGCCAAGGTCTAGCGGCCACGAGTGAGCAGTACTTC. It codes for CASSQGLAATSEQYF.